These 5 T cell receptor beta chains were all obtained from the same sample, sequenced in a study of monozygotic twins with inflammatory bowel disease. TCRdb reanalyzed the 5' RACE reads and collapses them to one entry per CDR3 protein, without DNA. Its table records 110,000 to 150,000 distinct CDR3 sequences. Sequencing input: blood. The receptors come from a human donor with ulcerative colitis or Crohn's disease, or a healthy co-twin of an affected twin (not recorded which).

This sequence joins TRBV28 and TRBJ1-1. CDR1 is MDHEN, CDR2 SYDVKM, per germline. CDR3 length: 11 residues. CDR3 sequence: CASSLSETAFF.

The rearrangement links TRBV10-3 to TRBJ2-3; the TRBD1 assignment by TCRdb is unverifiable without DNA. Germline CDR1 is ENHRY and CDR2 is SYGVKD. The CDR3 runs to 16 residues. CDR3 amino acids: CAISVSGTGGTDTQYF.

The rearrangement links TRBV7-8 to TRBJ2-7; the D call of TRBD1 rests on TCRdb alone, since no DNA is present to check it. Germline V gene lookup returns CDR1 SGHVS and CDR2 FQNEAQ. The CDR3 extends over 15 amino acids. CDR3 sequence: CASSLGAGWSYEQYF.

This chain joins TRBV6-1 and TRBJ2-2. CDR3 length: 14 residues. From germline, CDR1 is MNHNS and CDR2 SASEGT. The CDR3 sequence is CASSEGQDTGELFF.

CDR3 loop: CASSTRTVNTEAFF. V and J are TRBV12-3 or TRBV12-4 and TRBJ1-1; the TRBD1 assignment by TCRdb is unverifiable without DNA. The CDR3 is 14 amino acids.